This record looks at one TCR beta chain sequence and its context. This specimen belongs to a study of blood T cell repertoires in COVID-19. As for the study in general: COVID-19 samples collected from the United States, Italy and Spain covered acute and convalescent phases. In each case, the material was cDNA or gDNA derived from T cells, B-cell-depleted T cells, or PBMCs.

From germline, CDR1 is SEHNR and CDR2 FQNEAQ (reference sequence). The CDR3 sequence is 13 residues long. V dropped 3 bases and J dropped 6 bases, with 11 bases sitting between them. How the authors handled the data: Quantification of nucleated cells was approximated via reference gene primer amplification. The table came from immunoSEQ multiplex PCR; TCRdb's copy has only in-frame clones and leaves some out. The DNA gave D and trimming, while V, J and clone size come from that table. The data contain about 140,000 clones, around 88% of them singletons. The rearrangement links TRBV7-9 to TRBJ1-2, with D possibly matching TRBD1 (5 bases). The sample taken for sequencing was peripheral blood. This clonotype originated in a man in his sixties with active or convalescent COVID-19. The CDR3 reads CASSFLQGDGYTF. The DNA of the CDR3 is TGTGCCAGCAGCTTTCTCCAGGGTGATGGCTACACCTTC.